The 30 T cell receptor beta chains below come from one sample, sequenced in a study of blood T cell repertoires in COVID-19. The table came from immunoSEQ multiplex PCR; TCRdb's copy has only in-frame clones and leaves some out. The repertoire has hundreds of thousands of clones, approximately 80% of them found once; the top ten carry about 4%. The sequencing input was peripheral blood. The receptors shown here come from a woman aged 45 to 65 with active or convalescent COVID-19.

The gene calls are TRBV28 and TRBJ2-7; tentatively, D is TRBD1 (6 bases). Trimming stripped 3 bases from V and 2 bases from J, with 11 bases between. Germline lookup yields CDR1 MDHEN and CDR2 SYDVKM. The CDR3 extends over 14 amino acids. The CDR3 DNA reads TGTGCCAGCAGTTTCGGCAGGGGTACCTACGAGCAGTACTTC. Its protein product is CASSFGRGTYEQYF.

CDR3 coding DNA: TGTGCCAGTATAGGCCTAGCGGGAGGTGGGCAGTTCTTC. Protein product: CASIGLAGGGQFF. The gene calls are TRBV19 and TRBJ2-1; 11 nucleotides align to TRBD2. Unmatched junction bases numbered 8, after V lost 7 bases and J lost 12 bases. Per germline, CDR1 LNHDA and CDR2 SQIVND (reference sequence). CDR3 length: 13 residues.

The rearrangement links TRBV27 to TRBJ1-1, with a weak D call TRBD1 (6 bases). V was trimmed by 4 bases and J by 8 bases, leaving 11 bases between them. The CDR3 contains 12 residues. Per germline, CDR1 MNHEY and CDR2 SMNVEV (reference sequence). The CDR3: CASSSTTGEAFF. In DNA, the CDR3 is TGTGCCAGCAGTTCCACGACAGGCGAAGCTTTCTTT.

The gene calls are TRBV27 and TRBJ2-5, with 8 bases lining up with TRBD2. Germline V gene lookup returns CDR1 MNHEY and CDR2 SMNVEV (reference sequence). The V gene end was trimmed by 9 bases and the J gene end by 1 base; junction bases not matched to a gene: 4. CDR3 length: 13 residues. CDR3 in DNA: TGTGCCAGTGCCGCGGGGGGCCAAGAGACCCAGTACTTC. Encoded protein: CASAAGGQETQYF.

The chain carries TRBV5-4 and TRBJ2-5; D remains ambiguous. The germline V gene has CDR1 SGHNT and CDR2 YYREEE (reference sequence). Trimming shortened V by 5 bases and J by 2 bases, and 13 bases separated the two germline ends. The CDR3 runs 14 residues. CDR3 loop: CASRSMGVQETQYF. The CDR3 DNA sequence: TGTGCCAGCAGGTCCATGGGCGTTCAAGAGACCCAGTACTTC.

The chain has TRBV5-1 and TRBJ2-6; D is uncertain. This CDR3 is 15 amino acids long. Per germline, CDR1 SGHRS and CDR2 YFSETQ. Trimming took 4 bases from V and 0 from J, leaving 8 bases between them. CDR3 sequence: CASSPESSGANVLTF. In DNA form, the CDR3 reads TGCGCCAGCAGCCCCGAGTCCTCTGGGGCCAACGTCCTGACTTTC.

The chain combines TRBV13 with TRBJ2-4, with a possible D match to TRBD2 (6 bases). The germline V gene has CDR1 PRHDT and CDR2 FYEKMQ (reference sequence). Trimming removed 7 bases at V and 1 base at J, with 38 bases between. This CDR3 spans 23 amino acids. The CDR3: CASTNDGLAYGRSFLVAKNIQYF. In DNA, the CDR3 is TGTGCCAGCACCAACGACGGGCTAGCGTACGGTAGATCCTTTCTTGTGGCCAAAAACATTCAGTACTTC.

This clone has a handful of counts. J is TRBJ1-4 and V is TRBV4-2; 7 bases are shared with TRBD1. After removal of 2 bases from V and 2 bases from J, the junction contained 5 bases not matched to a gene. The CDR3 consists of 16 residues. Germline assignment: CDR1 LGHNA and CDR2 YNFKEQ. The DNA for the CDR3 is TGTGCCAGCAGCCAACACAGGGGAGCTACTAATGAAAAACTGTTTTTT. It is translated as CASSQHRGATNEKLFF.

The CDR3 here is CASSLSRDDTEAFF. In DNA form, the CDR3 reads TGTGCCAGCAGCCTGTCCAGGGATGACACTGAAGCTTTCTTT. This sequence joins TRBV7-6 and TRBJ1-1, with D possibly being TRBD1 (5 bases). The CDR3 sequence is 14 residues long. The V gene's germline CDR1 is SGHVS and CDR2 FNYEAQ. Between the trimmed V and J ends, which lost 5 bases and 3 bases, there was a span of 13 bases.

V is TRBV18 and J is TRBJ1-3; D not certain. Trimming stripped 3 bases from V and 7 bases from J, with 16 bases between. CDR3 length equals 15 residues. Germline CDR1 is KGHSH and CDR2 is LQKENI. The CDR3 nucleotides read TGTGCCAGCTCACCGTCGGGCCGAACGGGGAACACCATATATTTT. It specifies CASSPSGRTGNTIYF.

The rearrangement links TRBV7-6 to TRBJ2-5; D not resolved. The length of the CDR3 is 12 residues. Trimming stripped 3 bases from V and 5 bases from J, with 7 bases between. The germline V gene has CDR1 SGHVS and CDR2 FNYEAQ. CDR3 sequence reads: CASSLSHETQYF. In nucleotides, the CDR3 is TGTGCCAGCAGCTTGAGCCACGAGACCCAGTACTTC.

This chain's CDR3 is CASSDERGYYEQYF. The CDR3 region has the DNA TGTGCCAGCAGCGATGAGCGGGGGTACTACGAGCAGTACTTC. The chain links TRBV7-8 to TRBJ2-7, with 8 nucleotides matching TRBD2. This CDR3 spans 14 amino acids. The V segment lost 5 bases and the J segment 3 bases; nucleotides outside the gene matches: 6. Germline loops: CDR1 SGHVS, CDR2 FQNEAQ.

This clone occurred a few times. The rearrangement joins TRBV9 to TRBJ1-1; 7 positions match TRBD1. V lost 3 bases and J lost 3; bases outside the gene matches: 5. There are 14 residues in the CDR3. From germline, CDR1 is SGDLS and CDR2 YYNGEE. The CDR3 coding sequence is TGTGCCAGCAGCGCGACAGGGCTAGACACTGAAGCTTTCTTT. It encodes CASSATGLDTEAFF.

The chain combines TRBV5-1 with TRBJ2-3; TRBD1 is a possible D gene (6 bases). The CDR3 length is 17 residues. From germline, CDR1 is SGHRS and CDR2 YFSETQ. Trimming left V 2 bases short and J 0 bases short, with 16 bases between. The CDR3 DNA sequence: TGCGCCAGCAGCTTTCTTCAGGGGCGCCCTAGCACAGATACGCAGTATTTT. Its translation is CASSFLQGRPSTDTQYF.

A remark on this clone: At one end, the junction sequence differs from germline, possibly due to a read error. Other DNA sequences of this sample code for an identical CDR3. The CDR3 DNA follows: TGTGCCAGCAGTTTATGGCGCGGGACAGGGCCCTACGAGCAGTACTTT. Protein product: CASSLWRGTGPYEQYF. The chain recombines TRBV28 with TRBJ2-7; 9 nucleotides match TRBD1. Germline assignment: CDR1 MDHEN and CDR2 SYDVKM. The CDR3 loop spans 16 amino acids.

This CDR3 reads CASSYSPGSYNEQFF. In DNA, the CDR3 is TGTGCCAGCAGTTACTCGCCGGGTTCCTACAATGAGCAGTTCTTC. This chain joins TRBV6-2 or TRBV6-3 and TRBJ2-1; D call uncertain. The CDR3 sequence is 15 residues long. Trimming removed 0 bases at V and 1 base at J, with 7 bases between. CDR1 and CDR2 from the germline V gene are MNHEY and SVGEGT.

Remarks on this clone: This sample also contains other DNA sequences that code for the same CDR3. CDR3 nucleotide sequence: TGCGCCAGCAGCTTGGGAGCCACGAACACCGGGGAGCTGTTTTTT. Translating gives CASSLGATNTGELFF. The rearrangement links TRBV5-1 to TRBJ2-2; D uncertain. V was trimmed by 0 bases and J by 0 bases, leaving 6 bases between them. The CDR3 length is 15 residues. Germline-derived CDR1 and CDR2 are SGHRS and YFSETQ.

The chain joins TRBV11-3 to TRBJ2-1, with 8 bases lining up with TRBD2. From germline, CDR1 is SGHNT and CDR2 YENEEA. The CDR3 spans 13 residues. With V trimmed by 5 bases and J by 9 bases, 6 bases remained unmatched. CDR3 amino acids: CASSQSGGAEQFF. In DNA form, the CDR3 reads TGTGCCAGCAGCCAATCGGGGGGGGCTGAGCAGTTCTTC.

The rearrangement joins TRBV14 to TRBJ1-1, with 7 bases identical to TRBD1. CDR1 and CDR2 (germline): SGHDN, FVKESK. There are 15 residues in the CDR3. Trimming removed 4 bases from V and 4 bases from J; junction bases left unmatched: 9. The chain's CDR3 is CASSLRTGRGTEAFF. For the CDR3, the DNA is TGTGCCAGCAGCCTGCGGACAGGTCGGGGCACTGAAGCTTTCTTT.

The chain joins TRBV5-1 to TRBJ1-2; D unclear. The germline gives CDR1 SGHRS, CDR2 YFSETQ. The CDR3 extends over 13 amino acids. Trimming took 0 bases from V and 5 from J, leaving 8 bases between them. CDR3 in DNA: TGCGCCAGCAGCTTGGGGAGGGAGTATGGCTACACCTTC. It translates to CASSLGREYGYTF. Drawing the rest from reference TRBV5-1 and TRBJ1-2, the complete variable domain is KAGVTQTPRYLIKTRGQQVTLSCSPISGHRSVSWYQQTPGQGLQFLFEYFSETQRNKGNFPGRFSGRQFSNSRSEMNVSTLELGDSALYLCASSLGREYGYTFGSGTRLTVV.

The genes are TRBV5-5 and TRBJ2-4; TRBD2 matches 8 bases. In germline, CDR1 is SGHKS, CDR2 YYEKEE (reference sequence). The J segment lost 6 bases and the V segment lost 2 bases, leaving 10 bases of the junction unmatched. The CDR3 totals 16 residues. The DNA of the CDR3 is TGTGCCAGCAGCTTCGGCCTAGCGGGTGGTGGAAACATTCAGTACTTC. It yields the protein CASSFGLAGGGNIQYF. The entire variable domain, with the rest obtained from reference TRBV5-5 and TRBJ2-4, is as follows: DAGVTQSPTHLIKTRGQQVTLRCSPISGHKSVSWYQQVLGQGPQFIFQYYEKEERGRGNFPDRFSARQFPNYSSELNVNALLLGDSALYLCASSFGLAGGGNIQYFGAGTRLSVL.

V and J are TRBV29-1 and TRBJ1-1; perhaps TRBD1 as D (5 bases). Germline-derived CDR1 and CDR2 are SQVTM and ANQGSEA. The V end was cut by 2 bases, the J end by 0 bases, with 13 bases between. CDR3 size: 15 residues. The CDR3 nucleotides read TGCAGCGTTGAACTAGGGGCGGGGTTGAACACTGAAGCTTTCTTT. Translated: CSVELGAGLNTEAFF.

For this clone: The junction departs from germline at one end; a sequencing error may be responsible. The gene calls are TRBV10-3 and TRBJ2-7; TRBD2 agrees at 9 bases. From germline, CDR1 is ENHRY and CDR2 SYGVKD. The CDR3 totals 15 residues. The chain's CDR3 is CAISGGRAYSDEQYF. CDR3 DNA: TGTGCCATCAGTGGCGGGAGGGCCTACTCCGACGAGCAGTACTTC.

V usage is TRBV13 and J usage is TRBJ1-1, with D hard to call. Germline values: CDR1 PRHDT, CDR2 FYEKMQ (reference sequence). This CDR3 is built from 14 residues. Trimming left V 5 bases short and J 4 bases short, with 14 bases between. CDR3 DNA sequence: TGTGCCAGCAGCCCTCCGGGGTGGGGCACTGAAGCTTTCTTT. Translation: CASSPPGWGTEAFF.

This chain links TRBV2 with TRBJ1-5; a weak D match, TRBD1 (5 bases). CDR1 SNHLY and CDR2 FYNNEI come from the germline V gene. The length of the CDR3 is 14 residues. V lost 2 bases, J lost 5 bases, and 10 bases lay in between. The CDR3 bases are TGTGCCAGCAGTGAACAGGGAATACATCAGCCCCAGCATTTT. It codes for CASSEQGIHQPQHF.

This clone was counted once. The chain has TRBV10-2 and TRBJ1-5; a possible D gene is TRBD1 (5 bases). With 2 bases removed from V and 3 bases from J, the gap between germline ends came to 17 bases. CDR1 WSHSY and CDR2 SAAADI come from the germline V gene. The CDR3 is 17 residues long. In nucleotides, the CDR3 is TGCGCCAGCAGTGAGATCTGGGGCAGGTCACCCAATCAGCCCCAGCATTTT. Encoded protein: CASSEIWGRSPNQPQHF.

Here the CDR3 DNA reads TGCAGTGCTAGTCGGGACAGGGATCCCGGGACCCAGTACTTC. Translating it yields CSASRDRDPGTQYF. The chain links TRBV20-1 to TRBJ2-5, with TRBD1 matching over 9 bases. Germline V gene lookup returns CDR1 DFQATT and CDR2 SNEGSKA (reference sequence). J was trimmed by 7 bases and V by 3 bases; bases with no gene match: 9. CDR3 size: 14 residues.

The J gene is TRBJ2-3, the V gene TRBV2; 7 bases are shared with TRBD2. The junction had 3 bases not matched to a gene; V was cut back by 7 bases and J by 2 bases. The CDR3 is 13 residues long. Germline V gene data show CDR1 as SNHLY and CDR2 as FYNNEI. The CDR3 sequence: CASKGLYTDTQYF. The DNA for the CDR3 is TGTGCCAGCAAGGGACTATACACAGATACGCAGTATTTT.

DNA of the CDR3: TGTGCCAGCAGAGGAGAGTCCGGGACTAGCGGGAGGGCCGCGGAGACCCAGTACTTC. Encoded protein: CASRGESGTSGRAAETQYF. The chain combines TRBV27 with TRBJ2-5; 16 positions match TRBD2. J gave up 5 bases and V 6 bases, and 15 bases lay outside the gene matches. The CDR3 is 19 residues long. Germline CDR1 MNHEY, CDR2 SMNVEV (reference sequence).

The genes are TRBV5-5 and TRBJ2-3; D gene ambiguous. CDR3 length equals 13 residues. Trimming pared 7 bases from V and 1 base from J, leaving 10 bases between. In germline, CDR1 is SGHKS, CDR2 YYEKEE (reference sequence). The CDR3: CASVMSGTDTQYF. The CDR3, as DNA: TGTGCCAGCGTGATGTCGGGCACAGATACGCAGTATTTT.